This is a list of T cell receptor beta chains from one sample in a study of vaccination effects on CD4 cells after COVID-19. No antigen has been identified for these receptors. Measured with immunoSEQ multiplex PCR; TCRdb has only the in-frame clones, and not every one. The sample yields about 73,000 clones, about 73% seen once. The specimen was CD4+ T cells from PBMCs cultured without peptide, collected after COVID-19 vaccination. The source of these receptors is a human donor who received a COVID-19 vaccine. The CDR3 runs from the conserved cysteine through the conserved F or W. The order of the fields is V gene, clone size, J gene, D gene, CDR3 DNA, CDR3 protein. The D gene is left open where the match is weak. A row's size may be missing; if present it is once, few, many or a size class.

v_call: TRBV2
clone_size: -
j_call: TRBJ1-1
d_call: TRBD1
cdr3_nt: TGTGCCAGCGGGGATGACAGGGGGCGGACTGAAGCTTTCTTT
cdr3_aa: CASGDDRGRTEAFF

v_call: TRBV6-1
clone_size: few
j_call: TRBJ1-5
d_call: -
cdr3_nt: TGTGCCAGCAGTGAAGGATCAGCTTATAGCAATCAGCCCCAGCATTTT
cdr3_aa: CASSEGSAYSNQPQHF

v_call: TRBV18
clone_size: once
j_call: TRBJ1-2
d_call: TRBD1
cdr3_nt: TGTGCCAGCTCCCGACAGGGGTTTGGCTACACCTTC
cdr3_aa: CASSRQGFGYTF

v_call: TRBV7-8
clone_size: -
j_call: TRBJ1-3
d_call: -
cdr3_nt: TGTGCCAGCAGCTTTTCCCGGTCTGGAAACACCATATATTTT
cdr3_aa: CASSFSRSGNTIYF

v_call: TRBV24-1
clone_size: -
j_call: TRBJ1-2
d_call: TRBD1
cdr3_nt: TGTGCCACCAACGATACCAAAGGACAGGGGGCTGGCTACACCTTC
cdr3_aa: CATNDTKGQGAGYTF

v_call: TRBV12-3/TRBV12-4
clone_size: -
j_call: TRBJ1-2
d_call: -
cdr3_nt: TGTGCCAGCACAACAGGGAACTATGGCTACACCTTC
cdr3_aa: CASTTGNYGYTF

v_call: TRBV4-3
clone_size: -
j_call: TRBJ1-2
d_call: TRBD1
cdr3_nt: TGCGCCAGCAGCCAAGATAGACAGGGGGTTTACACCTTC
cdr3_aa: CASSQDRQGVYTF

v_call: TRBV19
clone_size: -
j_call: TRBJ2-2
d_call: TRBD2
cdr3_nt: TGTGCCAGTAGTATTTATGGGGGGGTCGTTCGAAGCGGGGAGCTGTTTTTT
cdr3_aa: CASSIYGGVVRSGELFF

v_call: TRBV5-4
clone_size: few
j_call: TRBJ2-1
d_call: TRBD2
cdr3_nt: TGTGCCGAGGGACTAGCGGGGGACAATGAGCAGTTCTTC
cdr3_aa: CAEGLAGDNEQFF

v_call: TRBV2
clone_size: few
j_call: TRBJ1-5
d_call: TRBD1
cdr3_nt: TGTGCCAGCAGTGAATATGGCAGGGGGCAGGATCAGCCCCAGCATTTT
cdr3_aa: CASSEYGRGQDQPQHF

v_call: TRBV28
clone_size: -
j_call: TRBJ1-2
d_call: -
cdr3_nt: TGTGCCAGCAGTCCAACCGACACCCAGAAGGGCTACACCTTC
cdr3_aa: CASSPTDTQKGYTF

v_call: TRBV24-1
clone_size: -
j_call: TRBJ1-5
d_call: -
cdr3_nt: TGTGCCACCAGCGGGGGAACGGCTATAGCTGGGCCCCAGCATTTT
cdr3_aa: CATSGGTAIAGPQHF

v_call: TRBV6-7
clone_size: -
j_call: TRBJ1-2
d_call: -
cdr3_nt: TGTGCCAGCAGTCGCGCCGATTCCACTAACTATGGCTACACCTTC
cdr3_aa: CASSRADSTNYGYTF

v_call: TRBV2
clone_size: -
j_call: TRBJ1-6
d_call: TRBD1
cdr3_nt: TGTGCCGGCCTCGGGACAGAGGGTTCACCCCTCCACTTT
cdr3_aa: CAGLGTEGSPLHF

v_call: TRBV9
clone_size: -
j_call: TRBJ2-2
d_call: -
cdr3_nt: TGTGCCAGCAGCGTAGAGGGACATCGCCGGGAGCTGTTTTTT
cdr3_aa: CASSVEGHRRELFF

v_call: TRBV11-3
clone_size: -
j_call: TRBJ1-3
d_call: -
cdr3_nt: TGTGCCAGCAGCTCCCTCGGGGCAAGCTCTGGAAACACCATATATTTT
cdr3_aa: CASSSLGASSGNTIYF

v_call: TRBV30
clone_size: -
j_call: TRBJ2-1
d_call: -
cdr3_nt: TGTGCCTGGAGCCGACAGATCAATGAGCAGTTCTTC
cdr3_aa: CAWSRQINEQFF

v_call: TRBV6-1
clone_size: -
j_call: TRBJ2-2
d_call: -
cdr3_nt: TGTGCCAGCAGTGTATACCGGCCGTCTAACACCGGGGAGCTGTTTTTT
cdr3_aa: CASSVYRPSNTGELFF

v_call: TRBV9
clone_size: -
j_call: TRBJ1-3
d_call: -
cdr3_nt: TGTGCCAGCAGCGTAAGGTCGGAGACTGGAAACACCATATATTTT
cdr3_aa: CASSVRSETGNTIYF

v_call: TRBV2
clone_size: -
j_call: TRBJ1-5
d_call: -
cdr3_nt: TGTGCCAGCAGTCGGGGACGGTCAGTCCCCCAGCATTTT
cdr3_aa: CASSRGRSVPQHF

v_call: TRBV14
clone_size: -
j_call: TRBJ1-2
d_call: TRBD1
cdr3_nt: TGTGCCAGCAGCCCCGAGGGGGGACAGGGCAACTATGGCTACACCTTC
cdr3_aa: CASSPEGGQGNYGYTF

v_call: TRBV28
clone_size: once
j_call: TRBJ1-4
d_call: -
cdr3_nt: TGTGCCAGCAGTCAAATAACAGGGCTCACTAATGAAAAACTGTTTTTT
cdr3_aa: CASSQITGLTNEKLFF

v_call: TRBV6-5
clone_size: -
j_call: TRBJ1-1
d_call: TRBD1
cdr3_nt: TGTGCCAGCAGTCGGACAGGGGGCCACACTGAAGCTTTCTTT
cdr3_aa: CASSRTGGHTEAFF

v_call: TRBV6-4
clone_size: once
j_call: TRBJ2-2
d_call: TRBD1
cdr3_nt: TGTGCCAGCAAAATACAGGGGGCGGACACCGGGGAGCTGTTTTTT
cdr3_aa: CASKIQGADTGELFF

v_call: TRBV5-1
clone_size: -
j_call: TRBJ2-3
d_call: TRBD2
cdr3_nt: TGCGCCAGCAGCCCTCTAGCGGGGGGCCGATCAGATACGCAGTATTTT
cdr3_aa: CASSPLAGGRSDTQYF

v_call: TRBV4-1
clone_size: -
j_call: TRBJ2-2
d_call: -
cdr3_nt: TGCGCCAGCAGCCAAGATGGGGAGGGGGCTTTGGGGGAGCTGTTTTTT
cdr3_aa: CASSQDGEGALGELFF